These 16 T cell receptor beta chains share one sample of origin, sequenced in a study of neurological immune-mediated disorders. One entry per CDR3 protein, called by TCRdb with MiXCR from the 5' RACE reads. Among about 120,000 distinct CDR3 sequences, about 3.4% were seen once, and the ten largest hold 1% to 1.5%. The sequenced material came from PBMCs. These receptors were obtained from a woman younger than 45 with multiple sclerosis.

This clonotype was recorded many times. For the CDR3, the DNA is TGCAGTCGGCCTAGCCTTGGCACAGATACGCAGTATTTT. Translation gives CSRPSLGTDTQYF. The V and J genes are TRBV20-1 and TRBJ2-3; D perhaps matches TRBD2 (5 bases). CDR1 and CDR2 from the germline V gene are DFQATT and SNEGSKA (reference sequence). Trimming stripped 8 bases from V and 1 base from J, with 13 bases between. This CDR3 region has 13 residues.

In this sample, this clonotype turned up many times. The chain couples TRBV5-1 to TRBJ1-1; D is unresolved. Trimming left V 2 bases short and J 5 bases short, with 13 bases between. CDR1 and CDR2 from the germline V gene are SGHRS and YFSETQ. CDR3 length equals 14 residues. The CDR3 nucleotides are TGCGCCAGCAGCTTTGACCCGACTAAGACTGAAGCTTTCTTT. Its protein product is CASSFDPTKTEAFF.

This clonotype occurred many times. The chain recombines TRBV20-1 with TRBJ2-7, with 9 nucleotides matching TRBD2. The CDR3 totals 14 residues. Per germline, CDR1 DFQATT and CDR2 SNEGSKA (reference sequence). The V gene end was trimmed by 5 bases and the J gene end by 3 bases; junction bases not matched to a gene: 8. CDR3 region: CSAEQISGGYEQYF. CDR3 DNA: TGCAGTGCTGAACAGATTAGCGGGGGCTACGAGCAGTACTTC.

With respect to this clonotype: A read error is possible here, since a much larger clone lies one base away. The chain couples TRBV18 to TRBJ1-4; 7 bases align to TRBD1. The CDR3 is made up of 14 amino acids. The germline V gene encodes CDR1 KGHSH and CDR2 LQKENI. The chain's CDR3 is CASSRQGSNETLFF. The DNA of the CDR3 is TGTGCCAGCTCAAGACAGGGTTCTAATGAAACACTGTTTTTT.

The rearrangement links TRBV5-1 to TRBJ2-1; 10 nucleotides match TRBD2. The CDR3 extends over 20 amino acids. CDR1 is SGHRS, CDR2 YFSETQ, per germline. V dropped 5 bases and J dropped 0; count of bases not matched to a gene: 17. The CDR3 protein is CASSRSQREGLGGSYNEQFF. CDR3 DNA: TGCGCCAGCAGTAGATCTCAGCGGGAGGGCCTTGGTGGCTCCTACAATGAGCAGTTCTTC. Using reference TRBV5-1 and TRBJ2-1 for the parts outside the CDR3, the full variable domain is KAGVTQTPRYLIKTRGQQVTLSCSPISGHRSVSWYQQTPGQGLQFLFEYFSETQRNKGNFPGRFSGRQFSNSRSEMNVSTLELGDSALYLCASSRSQREGLGGSYNEQFFGPGTRLTVL.

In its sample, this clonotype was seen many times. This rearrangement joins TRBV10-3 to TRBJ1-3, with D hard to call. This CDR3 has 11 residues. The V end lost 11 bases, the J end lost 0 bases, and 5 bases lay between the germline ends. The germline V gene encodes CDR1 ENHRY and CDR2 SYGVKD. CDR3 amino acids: CARSSGNTIYF. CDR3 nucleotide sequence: TGTGCCCGTTCCTCTGGAAACACCATATATTTT.

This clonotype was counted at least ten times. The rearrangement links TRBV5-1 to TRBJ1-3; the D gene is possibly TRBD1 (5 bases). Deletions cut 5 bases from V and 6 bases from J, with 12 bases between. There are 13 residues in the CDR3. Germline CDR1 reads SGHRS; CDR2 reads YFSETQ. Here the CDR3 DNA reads TGCGCCAGCAGACACCAGGGTGAAAACACCATATATTTT. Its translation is CASRHQGENTIYF.

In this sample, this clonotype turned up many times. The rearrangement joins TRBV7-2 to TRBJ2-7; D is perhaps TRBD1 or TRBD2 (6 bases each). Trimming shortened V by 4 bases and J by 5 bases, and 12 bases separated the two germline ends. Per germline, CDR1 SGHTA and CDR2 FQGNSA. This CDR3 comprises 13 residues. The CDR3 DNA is TGTGCCAGCAGCTCCACCGGGGGCGACGAGCAGTACTTC. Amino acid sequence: CASSSTGGDEQYF.

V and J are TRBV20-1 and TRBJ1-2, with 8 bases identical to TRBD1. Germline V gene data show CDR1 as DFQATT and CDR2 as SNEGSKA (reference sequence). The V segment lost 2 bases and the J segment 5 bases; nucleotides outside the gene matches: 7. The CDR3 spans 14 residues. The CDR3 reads CSARKGQGTYGYTF. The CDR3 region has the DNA TGCAGTGCTAGAAAAGGACAGGGAACTTATGGCTACACCTTC.

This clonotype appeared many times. CDR3 bases: TGCGCCAGCAGACCGACCGGGACAGGGGCCCTGATTTTCGGAGAGACCCAGTACTTC. This gives the protein CASRPTGTGALIFGETQYF. This chain connects TRBV5-1 to TRBJ2-5; 10 nucleotides line up with TRBD1. The CDR3 has 19 residues. Looked up from germline, CDR1 is SGHRS and CDR2 is YFSETQ. The junction had 20 bases not matched to a gene; V was cut back by 5 bases and J by 4 bases. Combining the CDR3 with reference TRBV5-1 and TRBJ2-5 gives the whole variable domain KAGVTQTPRYLIKTRGQQVTLSCSPISGHRSVSWYQQTPGQGLQFLFEYFSETQRNKGNFPGRFSGRQFSNSRSEMNVSTLELGDSALYLCASRPTGTGALIFGETQYFGPGTRLLVL.

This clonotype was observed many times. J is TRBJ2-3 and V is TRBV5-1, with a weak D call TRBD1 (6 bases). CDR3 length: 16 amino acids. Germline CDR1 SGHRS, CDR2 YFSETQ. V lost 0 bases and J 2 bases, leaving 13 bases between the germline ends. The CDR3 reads CASSLEGRGTTDTQYF. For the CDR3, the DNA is TGCGCCAGCAGCTTGGAAGGCAGGGGAACCACAGATACGCAGTATTTT.

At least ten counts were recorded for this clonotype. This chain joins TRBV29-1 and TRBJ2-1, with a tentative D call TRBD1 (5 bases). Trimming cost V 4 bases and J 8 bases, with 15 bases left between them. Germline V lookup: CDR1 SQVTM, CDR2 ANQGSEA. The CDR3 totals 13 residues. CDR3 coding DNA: TGCAGCGTTGGTGGGGCCAGGGAAGATGAGCAGTTCTTC. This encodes CSVGGAREDEQFF.

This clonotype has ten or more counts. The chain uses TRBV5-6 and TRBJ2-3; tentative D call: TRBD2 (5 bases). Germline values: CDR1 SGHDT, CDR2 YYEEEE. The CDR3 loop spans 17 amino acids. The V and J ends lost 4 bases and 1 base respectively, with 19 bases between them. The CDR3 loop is CASSLHPTGSGTDTQYF. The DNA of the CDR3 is TGTGCCAGCAGCCTACACCCCACGGGGTCTGGCACAGATACGCAGTATTTT.

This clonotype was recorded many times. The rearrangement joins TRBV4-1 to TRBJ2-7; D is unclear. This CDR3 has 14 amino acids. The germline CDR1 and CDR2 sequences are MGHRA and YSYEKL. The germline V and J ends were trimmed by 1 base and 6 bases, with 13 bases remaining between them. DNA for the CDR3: TGCGCCAGCAGCCAAGGAAACAGAATCGCCGAGCAGTACTTC. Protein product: CASSQGNRIAEQYF.

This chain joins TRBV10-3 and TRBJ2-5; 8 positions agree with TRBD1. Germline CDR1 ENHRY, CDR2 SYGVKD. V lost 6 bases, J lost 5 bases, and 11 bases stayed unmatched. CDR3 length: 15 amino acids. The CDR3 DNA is TGTGCCATCAGACCCGGGACAGGCGGTGGGGAGACCCAGTACTTC. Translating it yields CAIRPGTGGGETQYF.

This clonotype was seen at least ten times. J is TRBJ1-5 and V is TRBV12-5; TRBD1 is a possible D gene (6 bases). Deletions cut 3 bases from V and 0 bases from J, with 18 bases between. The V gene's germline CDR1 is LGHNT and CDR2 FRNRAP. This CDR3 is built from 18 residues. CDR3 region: CASGLLGGRGYSNQPQHF. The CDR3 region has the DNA TGTGCTAGTGGTTTATTGGGGGGGCGCGGATATAGCAATCAGCCCCAGCATTTT.